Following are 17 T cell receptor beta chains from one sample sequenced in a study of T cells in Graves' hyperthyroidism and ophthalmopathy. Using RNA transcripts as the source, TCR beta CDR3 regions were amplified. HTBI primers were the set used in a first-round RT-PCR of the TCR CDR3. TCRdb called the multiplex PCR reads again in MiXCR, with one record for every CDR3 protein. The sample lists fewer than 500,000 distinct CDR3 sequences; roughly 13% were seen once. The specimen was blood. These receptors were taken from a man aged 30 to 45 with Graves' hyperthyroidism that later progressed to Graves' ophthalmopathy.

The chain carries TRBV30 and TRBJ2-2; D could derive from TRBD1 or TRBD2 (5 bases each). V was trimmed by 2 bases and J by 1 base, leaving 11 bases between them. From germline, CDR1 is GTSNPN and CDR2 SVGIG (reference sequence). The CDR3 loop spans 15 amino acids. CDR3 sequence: CAWSPGTRNTGELFF. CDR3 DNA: TGTGCCTGGAGTCCCGGGACGCGGAACACCGGGGAGCTGTTTTTT.

The CDR3 sequence: CASQPGGGTEAFF. CDR3 DNA sequence: TGTGCCAGCCAGCCAGGGGGCGGGACTGAAGCTTTCTTT. V and J are TRBV6-1 and TRBJ1-1; TRBD1 matches at 8 bases. The V gene's germline CDR1 is MNHNS and CDR2 SASEGT. The CDR3 consists of 13 residues. J lost 5 bases, V lost 8 bases, and 7 bases had no gene match.

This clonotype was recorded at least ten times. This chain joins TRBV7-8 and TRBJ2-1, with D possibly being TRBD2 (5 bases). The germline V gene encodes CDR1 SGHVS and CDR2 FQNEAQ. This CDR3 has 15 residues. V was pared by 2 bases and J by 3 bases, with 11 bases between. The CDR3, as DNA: TGTGCCAGCAGCTTAAGAGGAGAGGGCTACAATGAGCAGTTCTTC. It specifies CASSLRGEGYNEQFF.

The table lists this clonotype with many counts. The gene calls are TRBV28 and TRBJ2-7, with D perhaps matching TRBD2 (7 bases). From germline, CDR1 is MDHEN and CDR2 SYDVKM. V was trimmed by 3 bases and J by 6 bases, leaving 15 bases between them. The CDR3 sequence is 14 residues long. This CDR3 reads CASSFRGASGEQYF. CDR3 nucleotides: TGTGCCAGCAGTTTTCGGGGGGCCTCCGGCGAGCAGTACTTC.

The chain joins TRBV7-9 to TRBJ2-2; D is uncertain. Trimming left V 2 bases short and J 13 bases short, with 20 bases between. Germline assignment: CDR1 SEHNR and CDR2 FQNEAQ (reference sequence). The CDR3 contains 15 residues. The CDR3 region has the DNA TGTGCCAGCAGCTTAATCAGCCGGGCCCAAGGAAGGCTGTTTTTT. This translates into CASSLISRAQGRLFF.

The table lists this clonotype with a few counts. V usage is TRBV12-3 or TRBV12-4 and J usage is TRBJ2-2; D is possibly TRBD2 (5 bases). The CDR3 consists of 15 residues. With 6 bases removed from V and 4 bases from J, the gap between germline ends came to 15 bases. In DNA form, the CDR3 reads TGTGCCAGCAGCGAAGCGGCCCTGGCCACCGGGGAGCTGTTTTTT. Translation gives CASSEAALATGELFF.

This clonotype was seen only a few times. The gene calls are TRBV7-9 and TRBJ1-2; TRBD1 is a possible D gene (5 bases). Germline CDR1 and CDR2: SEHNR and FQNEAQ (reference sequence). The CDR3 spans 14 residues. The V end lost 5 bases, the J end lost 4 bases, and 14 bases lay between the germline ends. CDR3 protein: CASSRGANFYGYTF. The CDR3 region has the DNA TGTGCCAGCAGCAGAGGGGCTAATTTCTATGGCTACACCTTC.

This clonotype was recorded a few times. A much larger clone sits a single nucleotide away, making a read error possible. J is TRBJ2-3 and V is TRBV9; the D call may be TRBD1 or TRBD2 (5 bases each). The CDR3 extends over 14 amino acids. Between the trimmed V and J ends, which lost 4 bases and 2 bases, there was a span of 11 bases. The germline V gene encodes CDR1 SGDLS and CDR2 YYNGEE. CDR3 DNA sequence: TGTGCCAGCAGCAGGGACGGCGACACAGATACGCAGTATTTT. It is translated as CASSRDGDTDTQYF. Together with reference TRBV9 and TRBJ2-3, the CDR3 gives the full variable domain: DSGVTQTPKHLITATGQRVTLRCSPRSGDLSVYWYQQSLDQGLQFLIQYYNGEERAKGNILERFSAQQFPDLHSELNLSSLELGDSALYFCASSRDGDTDTQYFGPGTRLTVL.

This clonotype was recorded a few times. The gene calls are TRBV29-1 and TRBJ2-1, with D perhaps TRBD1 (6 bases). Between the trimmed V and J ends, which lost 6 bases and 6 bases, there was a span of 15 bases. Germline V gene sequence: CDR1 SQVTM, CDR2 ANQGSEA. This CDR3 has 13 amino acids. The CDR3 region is CSVLRGLGNEQFF. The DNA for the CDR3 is TGCAGCGTCCTCAGGGGATTAGGCAATGAGCAGTTCTTC.

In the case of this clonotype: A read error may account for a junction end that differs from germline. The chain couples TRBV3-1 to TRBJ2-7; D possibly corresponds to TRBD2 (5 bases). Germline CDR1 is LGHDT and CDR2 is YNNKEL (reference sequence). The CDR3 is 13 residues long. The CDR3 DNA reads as TGTGCCAGCGGCCATCCCTGGGCGGGCGAGCAGTACTTC. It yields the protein CASGHPWAGEQYF.

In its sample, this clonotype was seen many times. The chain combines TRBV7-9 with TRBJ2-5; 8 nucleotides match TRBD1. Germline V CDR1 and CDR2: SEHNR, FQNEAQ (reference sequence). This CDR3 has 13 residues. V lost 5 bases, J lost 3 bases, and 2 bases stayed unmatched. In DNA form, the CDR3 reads TGTGCCAGCAGCGAGACAGGGGAAGAGACCCAGTACTTC. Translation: CASSETGEETQYF.

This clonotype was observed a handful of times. The CDR3 spells CSGGGGTDEQYF. CDR3 DNA: TGCAGCGGCGGAGGTGGAACGGACGAGCAGTACTTC. This chain connects TRBV29-1 to TRBJ2-7; maybe TRBD2 (5 bases). Germline V gene sequence: CDR1 SQVTM, CDR2 ANQGSEA. The CDR3 totals 12 residues. V was cut by 7 bases and J by 5 bases, with 15 bases left in between.

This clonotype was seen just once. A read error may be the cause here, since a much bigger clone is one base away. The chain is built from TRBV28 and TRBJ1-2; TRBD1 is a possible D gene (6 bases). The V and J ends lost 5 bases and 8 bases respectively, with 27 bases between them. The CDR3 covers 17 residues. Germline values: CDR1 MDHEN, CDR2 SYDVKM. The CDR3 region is CASSRGGGGAPLIGYTF. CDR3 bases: TGTGCCAGCAGTCGGGGGGGGGGGGGCGCTCCCTTGATAGGCTACACCTTC.

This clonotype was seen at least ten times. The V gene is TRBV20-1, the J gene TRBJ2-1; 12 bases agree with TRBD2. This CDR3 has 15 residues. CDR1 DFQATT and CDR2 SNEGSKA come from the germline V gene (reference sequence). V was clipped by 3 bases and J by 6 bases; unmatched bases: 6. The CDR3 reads CSASLLAGGLNEQFF. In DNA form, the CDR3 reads TGCAGTGCTAGCCTCCTAGCGGGGGGGCTCAATGAGCAGTTCTTC.

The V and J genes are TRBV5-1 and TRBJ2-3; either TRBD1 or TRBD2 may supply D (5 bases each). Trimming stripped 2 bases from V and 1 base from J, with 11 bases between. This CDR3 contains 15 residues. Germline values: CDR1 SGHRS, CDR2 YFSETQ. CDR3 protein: CASSFRGDGTDTQYF. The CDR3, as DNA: TGCGCCAGCAGCTTCAGAGGGGACGGCACAGATACGCAGTATTTT.

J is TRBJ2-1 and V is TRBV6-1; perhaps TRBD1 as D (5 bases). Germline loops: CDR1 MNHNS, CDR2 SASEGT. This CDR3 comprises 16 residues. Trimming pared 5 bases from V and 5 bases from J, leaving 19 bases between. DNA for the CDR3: TGTGCCAGCAGTTCACGCACGGAACAGACAGACAATGAGCAGTTCTTC. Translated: CASSSRTEQTDNEQFF.

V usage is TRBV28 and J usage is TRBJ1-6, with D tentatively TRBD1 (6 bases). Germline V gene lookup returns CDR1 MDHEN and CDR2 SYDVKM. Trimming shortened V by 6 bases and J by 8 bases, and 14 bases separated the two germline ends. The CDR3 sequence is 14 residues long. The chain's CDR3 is CASRIQGVHSPLHF. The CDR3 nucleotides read TGTGCCAGCAGAATACAGGGAGTCCATTCACCCCTCCACTTT.